Below, 9 T cell receptor beta chains from the same sample are listed, as sequenced in a study of cytomegalovirus exposure and HLA in healthy donors. Primers for the PCR totalled 60 Vbeta and 13 Jbeta. Profiling relied on immunoSEQ multiplex PCR, and the TCRdb table lists in-frame clones only, not all of them. This sample has approximately 170,000 clones, with 65% to 85% found just once. The sequenced sample consisted of PBMCs. Receptors originate from a woman between 35 and 50 years old in good health and CMV-seropositive.

V is TRBV9 and J is TRBJ1-3; 7 nucleotides match TRBD1. The ends lost 3 bases at V and 1 base at J; junction bases unmatched: 7. Germline CDR1 is SGDLS and CDR2 is YYNGEE. The CDR3 runs 16 residues. The CDR3 region is CASSEGTALSGNTIYF. The CDR3 bases are TGTGCCAGCAGCGAGGGGACAGCCTTATCTGGAAACACCATATATTTT.

The CDR3 DNA sequence: TGTGCCAGCAGCCGTGGACAGGGGGCGGCTGGCTACACCTTC. The encoded protein is CASSRGQGAAGYTF. The rearrangement uses TRBV6-5 and TRBJ1-2; TRBD1 aligns across 11 bases. The junction had 7 bases not matched to a gene; V was cut back by 6 bases and J by 7 bases. CDR1 is MNHEY and CDR2 is SVGAGI in the germline V gene. This CDR3 has 14 residues.

This rearrangement joins TRBV7-3 to TRBJ2-2; TRBD2 aligns across 10 bases. The germline CDR1 and CDR2 sequences are SGHTA and FQGTGA. The CDR3 covers 17 residues. V trimming: 5 bases; J trimming: 6 bases; junction bases outside the gene matches: 12. The CDR3 coding sequence is TGTGCCAGCAGCCCGATGCCCCTAGCGGGAGATGCCGGGGAGCTGTTTTTT. Its protein product is CASSPMPLAGDAGELFF. The whole variable domain, remainder taken from reference TRBV7-3 and TRBJ2-2, is GAGVSQTPSNKVTEKGKYVELRCDPISGHTALYWYRQSLGQGPEFLIYFQGTGAADDSGLPNDRFFAVRPEGSVSTLKIQRTERGDSAVYLCASSPMPLAGDAGELFFGEGSRLTVL.

The gene calls are TRBV9 and TRBJ2-1; 12 bases map to TRBD2. Germline CDR1 reads SGDLS; CDR2 reads YYNGEE. With V trimmed by 4 bases and J by 0 bases, 8 bases remained unmatched. The CDR3 sequence is 18 residues long. DNA of the CDR3: TGTGCCAGCAGCCCCCTTGGACTAGCGGGGAGCTCCTACAATGAGCAGTTCTTC. Translation gives CASSPLGLAGSSYNEQFF.

As to this clone: The germline gene is not matched at one end of the junction; a read error may be the cause. The same CDR3 also results from other DNA sequences found in this sample. The J gene is TRBJ1-2, the V gene TRBV9, with 8 nucleotides matching TRBD1. CDR1 SGDLS and CDR2 YYNGEE come from the germline V gene. This CDR3 spans 14 amino acids. The DNA for the CDR3 is TGCGCCAGCAGTCCGGGACAGGTTTTCTATGGCTACACCTTC. It encodes CASSPGQVFYGYTF.

The rearrangement joins TRBV19 to TRBJ1-5; D is perhaps TRBD1 (5 bases). This CDR3 is built from 15 residues. V was cut by 3 bases and J by 6 bases, with 15 bases left in between. In germline, CDR1 is LNHDA, CDR2 SQIVND (reference sequence). The chain's CDR3 is CASSILSGGGQPQHF. DNA for the CDR3: TGTGCCAGTAGTATCTTATCAGGCGGGGGTCAGCCCCAGCATTTT.

The J gene is TRBJ2-5, the V gene TRBV15; D gene ambiguous. Germline assignment: CDR1 LNHNV and CDR2 YYDKDF (reference sequence). V lost 3 bases and J lost 2, with 19 bases in between. This CDR3 has 17 residues. The CDR3 nucleotides are TGTGCCACCAGCAGCATGTCCGCAGTAGCCCAACAAGAGACCCAGTACTTC. Protein sequence: CATSSMSAVAQQETQYF.

There are a few counts of this clone. The chain uses TRBV2 and TRBJ1-2; no reliable D call. Trimming took off 6 bases at V and 4 bases at J, with 9 bases between the two ends. This CDR3 has 12 residues. CDR1 and CDR2 from the germline V gene are SNHLY and FYNNEI. As DNA, the CDR3 is TGTGCCAGCAGCTCGGGAGTCTATGGCTACACCTTC. Translated, it gives CASSSGVYGYTF.

The CDR3 spells CASSLTKDRFNTEAFF. CDR3 nucleotides: TGTGCCAGCAGCTTGACCAAAGACAGGTTCAACACTGAAGCTTTCTTT. This rearrangement joins TRBV5-4 to TRBJ1-1; tentatively, D is TRBD1 (6 bases). Germline V gene lookup returns CDR1 SGHNT and CDR2 YYREEE (reference sequence). CDR3 length: 16 amino acids. V was pared by 1 base and J by 2 bases, with 15 bases between.